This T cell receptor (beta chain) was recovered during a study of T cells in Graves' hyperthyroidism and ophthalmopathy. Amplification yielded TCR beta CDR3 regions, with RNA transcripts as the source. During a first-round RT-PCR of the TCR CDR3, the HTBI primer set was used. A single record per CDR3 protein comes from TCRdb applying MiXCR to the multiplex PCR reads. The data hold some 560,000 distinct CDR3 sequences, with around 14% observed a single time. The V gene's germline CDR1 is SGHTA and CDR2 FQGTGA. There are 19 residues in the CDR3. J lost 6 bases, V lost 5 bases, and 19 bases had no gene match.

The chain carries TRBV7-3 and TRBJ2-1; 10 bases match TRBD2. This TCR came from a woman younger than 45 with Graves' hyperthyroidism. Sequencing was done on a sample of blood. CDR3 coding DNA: TGTGCCAGCAGCCTTCGGGGGAGCGGGAGGGCAGCCGACGGCAATGAGCAGTTCTTC. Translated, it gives CASSLRGSGRAADGNEQFF.